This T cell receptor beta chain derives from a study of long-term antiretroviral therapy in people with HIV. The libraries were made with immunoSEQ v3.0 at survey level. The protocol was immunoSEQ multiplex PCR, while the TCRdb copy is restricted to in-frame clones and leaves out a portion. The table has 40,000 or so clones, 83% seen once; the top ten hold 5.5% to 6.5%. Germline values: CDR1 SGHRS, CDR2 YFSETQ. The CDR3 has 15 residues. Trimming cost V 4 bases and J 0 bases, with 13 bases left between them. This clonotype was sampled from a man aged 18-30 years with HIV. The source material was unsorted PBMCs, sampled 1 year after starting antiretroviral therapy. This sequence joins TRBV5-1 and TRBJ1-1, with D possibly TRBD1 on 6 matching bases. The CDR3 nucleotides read TGCGCCAGCAGCCTAGGGGGAAGGGTGAACACTGAAGCTTTCTTT. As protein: CASSLGGRVNTEAFF.